Listed below are T cell receptor beta chains from one sample, sequenced in a study of blood T cell repertoires in COVID-19. Generated by immunoSEQ multiplex PCR, the TCRdb table keeps only in-frame clones and is missing some. The table includes 200,000 or so clones, around 79% detected once. The sample consisted of peripheral blood. All receptors come from a man between 60 and 75 years old with active or convalescent COVID-19. Both conserved end residues are part of each CDR3. D genes are given only for firm matches. Rows give clone size only sometimes, using once, few, many, or a class for an expanded clone.

j_call d_call clone_size v_call cdr3_aa cdr3_nt
TRBJ2-7 - - TRBV27 CASSLRGYEQYF TGTGCCAGCAGTTTGAGGGGGTACGAGCAGTACTTC
TRBJ1-4 - - TRBV9 CASSPRGGGEKLFF TGTGCCAGCAGCCCAAGAGGGGGGGGCGAAAAACTGTTTTTT
TRBJ2-5 - - TRBV4-1 CASSVTGRQYF TGCGCCAGCAGCGTAACAGGGCGCCAGTACTTC
TRBJ1-6 TRBD1 - TRBV7-2 CASRQGEGSPLHF TGTGCCAGCAGACAGGGGGAAGGTTCACCCCTCCACTTT
TRBJ2-2 - once TRBV19 CASSHAGENTGELFF TGTGCCAGTAGCCACGCCGGGGAGAACACCGGGGAGCTGTTTTTT
TRBJ1-1 TRBD1 - TRBV19 CASSMTGALNTEAFF TGTGCCAGTAGTATGACAGGGGCCCTGAACACTGAAGCTTTCTTT
TRBJ1-1 - few TRBV9 CASSVSRGTEAFF TGTGCCAGCAGCGTTTCTAGGGGCACTGAAGCTTTCTTT
TRBJ2-7 TRBD1 - TRBV7-9 CASSPGQGRHEQYF TGTGCCAGCAGCCCGGGACAGGGCCGCCACGAGCAGTACTTC
TRBJ2-5 - - TRBV7-9 CASSPRQAFQETQYF TGTGCCAGCAGCCCCAGACAGGCATTCCAAGAGACCCAGTACTTC
TRBJ2-2 TRBD1 - TRBV4-3 CASSPEGQVNTGELFF TGCGCCAGCAGCCCAGAGGGACAGGTTAACACCGGGGAGCTGTTTTTT
TRBJ2-1 - - TRBV4-3 CASSLRLTNEQFF TGCGCCAGCAGCCTACGACTAACCAATGAGCAGTTCTTC
TRBJ2-1 TRBD2 - TRBV29-1 CSAKIGLAVNEQFF TGCAGCGCTAAGATCGGACTAGCCGTCAATGAGCAGTTCTTC
TRBJ2-2 TRBD1 - TRBV7-3 CASSAQGTGELFF TGTGCCAGCAGCGCACAGGGGACCGGGGAGCTGTTTTTT
TRBJ2-7 TRBD1 many TRBV7-9 CASSLGTGISREQYF TGTGCCAGCAGCTTAGGGACAGGGATATCGCGCGAGCAGTACTTC
TRBJ2-5 - - TRBV5-4 CASSLDPGETQYF TGTGCCAGCAGCTTGGATCCGGGAGAGACCCAGTACTTC
TRBJ2-3 TRBD2 few TRBV4-1 CASSRKVPASGRTYTDTQYF TGCGCCAGCAGCCGAAAAGTTCCCGCTAGCGGGAGAACCTACACAGATACGCAGTATTTT
TRBJ2-7 - - TRBV7-2 CASSLALETYEQYF TGTGCCAGCAGCTTAGCGCTAGAGACCTACGAGCAGTACTTC
TRBJ2-1 TRBD2 - TRBV7-9 CASTGLGSGRNYEQFF TGTGCCAGCACGGGCCTGGGTAGCGGGAGAAACTATGAGCAGTTCTTC
TRBJ2-3 TRBD1 - TRBV7-8 CASVTRGNTGADTQYF TGTGCCAGCGTTACGAGGGGGAATACAGGGGCAGATACGCAGTATTTT
TRBJ2-7 TRBD2 - TRBV5-8 CASSLGLAGASYEQYF TGTGCCAGCAGCCTCGGACTAGCGGGGGCTTCCTACGAGCAGTACTTC
TRBJ1-3 - - TRBV6-5 CASMGFPGNTIYF TGTGCCAGCATGGGCTTTCCTGGAAACACCATATATTTT
TRBJ2-5 TRBD2 - TRBV6-2/TRBV6-3 CASSYSSQREGTFGGETQYF TGTGCCAGCAGTTACTCGAGCCAGCGGGAGGGGACCTTTGGGGGAGAGACCCAGTACTTC
TRBJ2-7 TRBD1 - TRBV28 CASRGGQGAYEQYF TGTGCCAGCCGGGGGGGACAGGGGGCTTACGAGCAGTACTTC
TRBJ1-6 TRBD1 - TRBV28 CASSSYGTGDNSPLHF TGTGCCAGCAGCTCTTACGGGACAGGGGATAATTCACCCCTCCACTTT
TRBJ1-2 TRBD1 few TRBV19 CATTTGSAGYTF TGTGCCACCACGACAGGGTCGGCCGGCTACACCTTC
TRBJ1-5 - - TRBV12-2 CASRLAFGFPNQPQHF TGTGCAAGTCGCTTAGCTTTCGGGTTCCCAAATCAGCCCCAGCATTTT
TRBJ1-1 - - TRBV28 CASSLGSRDMGNTEAFF TGTGCCAGCAGTTTGGGGTCGAGGGATATGGGGAACACTGAAGCTTTCTTT
TRBJ2-3 - - TRBV6-6 CASREGGGEDTQYF TGTGCCAGCAGAGAGGGGGGAGGGGAAGATACGCAGTATTTT
TRBJ2-3 TRBD2 - TRBV27 CASSSAAGVITDTQYF TGTGCCAGCAGTTCCGCGGCGGGAGTAATCACAGATACGCAGTATTTT
TRBJ2-7 TRBD1 - TRBV7-2 CASSSSGTASYEQYF TGTGCCAGCAGCTCTTCCGGGACAGCCTCCTACGAGCAGTACTTC
TRBJ2-6 - - TRBV19 CASSIALSGANVLTF TGTGCCAGTAGTATAGCTTTGTCTGGGGCCAACGTCCTGACTTTC
TRBJ1-1 TRBD1 - TRBV14 CASSRGTAEAFF TGTGCCAGCAGCCGTGGGACAGCGGAAGCTTTCTTT
TRBJ2-5 TRBD1 - TRBV30 CARGDRVQETQYF TGTGCCCGAGGGGACAGGGTACAAGAGACCCAGTACTTC
TRBJ1-4 TRBD1 - TRBV29-1 CSVGTGSNEKLFF TGCAGCGTAGGGACAGGGAGTAATGAAAAACTGTTTTTT
TRBJ2-4 - once TRBV7-2 CASSLSGTLAKNIQYF TGTGCCAGCAGCTTATCAGGGACTCTAGCCAAAAACATTCAGTACTTC
TRBJ1-1 - once TRBV28 CASSLRDEAFF TGTGCCAGCAGCTTGAGGGATGAAGCTTTCTTT
TRBJ2-2 TRBD2 - TRBV7-3 CASSRGLAGTGELFF TGTGCCAGCAGCCGAGGACTAGCGGGGACCGGGGAGCTGTTTTTT
TRBJ1-1 TRBD1 - TRBV7-2 CASSWGQGAFF TGTGCCAGCAGCTGGGGACAGGGGGCTTTCTTT
TRBJ1-5 - few TRBV24-1 CATSDSLLQPQHF TGTGCCACCAGTGATTCCTTACTTCAGCCCCAGCATTTT
TRBJ2-5 TRBD1 - TRBV6-6 CASSQGARETQYF TGTGCCAGCAGTCAGGGGGCGAGAGAGACCCAGTACTTC